This record covers a single TCR beta chain. Authors' analysis steps: Amplification of reference gene primers provided the estimated nucleated cell counts. The data were produced by immunoSEQ multiplex PCR, yet TCRdb's version contains in-frame clones alone and is incomplete. Clone size and V and J calls were adopted from that table, with D and trimming inferred from the DNA. The table records 450,000 or so clones, about 87% of them present only once. It was during active infection that Seattle patients were enrolled and then longitudinally followed. The data derive from a study of blood T cell repertoires in COVID-19. Across the whole study: Whether acute or convalescent, the COVID-19 samples came from the United States, Italy and Spain. In each case, the material was cDNA or gDNA derived from T cells, B-cell-depleted T cells, or PBMCs.

The CDR3 is 15 residues long. Germline V gives CDR1 SGHVS, CDR2 FNYEAQ. V shed 2 bases and J 4 bases; nucleotides not matched to a gene: 4. This receptor was obtained from a young man with COVID-19, enrolled during active disease. The V gene is TRBV7-6, the J gene TRBJ2-2; 7 bases fit TRBD1. The sequenced sample consisted of peripheral blood. CDR3 in DNA: TGTGCCAGCAGCTTACTTTACAGGGGCACCGGGGAGCTGTTTTTT. It translates to CASSLLYRGTGELFF.